Listed below are T cell receptor beta chains from one sample, sequenced in a study of blood T cell repertoires in COVID-19. TCRdb keeps only in-frame clones here, not all; method: immunoSEQ multiplex PCR. This sample yields approximately 250,000 clones, of which around 89% are seen a single time; 4.1% belongs to the top ten. Sequenced sample: PBMCs or T cells enriched from blood (not recorded which). The receptors come from a woman under 40 with acute COVID-19. Both conserved end residues are part of each CDR3.

cdr3_aa v_call
CASSSGKPNTGELFF TRBV7-9
CASSYGSAPYEQYF TRBV6-2/TRBV6-3
CASSLAYSAGEYGEQFF TRBV5-1
CASSRGGLYEQYF TRBV14
CASSVPSRGRSDTQYF TRBV9
CASNRQGSNYGYTF TRBV19
CASSGDSSYNSPLHF TRBV2
CASSPTTRQNTEAFF TRBV28
CASHSGSLVSEQFF TRBV5-1
CATSREMTAFGDEAFF TRBV15
CASSHRDRGYTIYF TRBV7-9
CASSLERTSASFSGANVLTF TRBV11-3
CASSLSSGNEQFF TRBV27
CSVVGGQGGDYGYTF TRBV29-1
CASSTAGRNEQYF TRBV28
CASSQYRAGELFF TRBV11-2
CASSSPFGEAFPTEAFF TRBV11-2
CASSYSKAGPGYTF TRBV6-5
CASSFLSSGLLSYEQYF TRBV5-4
CASSADRGDEQFF TRBV2
CASSVNPGNTGELFF TRBV2
CASSPSGGIDTQYF TRBV3-1/TRBV3-2
CASSLVTGFTTEAFF TRBV11-2
CASSPSGTGVYNEQFF TRBV9
CASSGTDYNSPLHF TRBV9
CASSQSWHEQFF TRBV19
CASSQLPSYQAGELFF TRBV4-3
CASSLEGYNEQFF TRBV27
CASRGTGANSDEQYF TRBV6-5
CASSQGTSGGYEQYF TRBV4-3
CASSPPLTGELFF TRBV28
CASSLDRAGVEQFF TRBV7-2